This T cell receptor beta chain was recorded in a study of early T cells in non-severe SARS-CoV-2 infection (dated by TCRdb to the early 2020s). With respect to the entire study: Because TCR sequencing relied on bulk RNA taken from unsorted whole blood, pairing of alpha and beta chains was not possible.

Preparation of the library involved 5' RACE. TCRdb names NextSeq 500 as the instrument used. To correct for sequencing error and PCR bias, the TCR library protocol tagged individual cDNA molecules with unique molecular identifiers. Both TCR alpha and beta chains were sequenced, and tight co-correlation was observed between alpha and beta sequence abundances in each sample. Processing in the source paper ran as follows. Decombinator V4 was used to perform V gene, J gene and CDR3 annotation of TCR sequences. TCRs were defined as expanded if a significant change between any two time points was detected under a Poisson model with p below 0.0001. TCR abundances were normalised to the total number of TCRs sequenced per sample and expressed as counts per million. MAIT TCRs were defined by TRAV1-2 paired with TRAJ12, TRAJ20 or TRAJ33, and iNKT TCRs by TRAV10 paired with TRAJ18. VDJdb, accessed 1 November 2021, was searched for CMV, EBV and SARS-CoV-2 annotated TCRs, with TCRs annotated for multiple antigens excluded. Using fastp trimming at Q25 and MiXCR clonotype assembly, TCRdb reanalyzed the public sequencing data and kept in-frame beta chains. Identical CDR3 proteins give one entry, which carries the most common genes and DNA. TCRdb assigned the V and J calls; the authors' analysis was not used. In this sample the table shows some 89,000 distinct CDR3 sequences, approximately 9.9% of which occur a single time. Of the sample, 4.7% falls within the top ten clones.

There are 17 amino acids in the CDR3, from cysteine to phenylalanine inclusive. CDR3 DNA is the only sequence kept; it has 51 bases, read in frame from the first base. Per the germline V gene, SGHVS is the CDR1 and FQNEAQ is the CDR2. Here V drops 6 bases and J drops 5 bases, and the junction holds 10 bases not matched to any gene. Set within a cohort of healthcare workers in London, UK, this nested case-control study involved weekly PCR testing of nasopharyngeal swabs along with blood sampling. Between 23 and 31 March 2020, the week of the UK lockdown, healthcare workers were enrolled and then followed up weekly for as long as 16 weeks. This clonotype was recorded a few times. It lacks a known antigen. No base qualities exist here, and no much larger clone lies one base off it. Findings and caveats that apply to the study as a whole: VDJdb matching was skewed toward anti-spike CD8 responses and likely underestimated virus-specific expansions, missing private and CD4 specificities.

The sequence links TRBV7-8 to TRBJ1-6; the central 10 bases match TRBD1. The source was whole blood, collected at baseline. This receptor was obtained from an adult who was a healthcare worker with PCR-confirmed SARS-CoV-2 infection or an uninfected control (not recorded which). The DNA sequence is TGTGCCAGCAGTACTGCCCGGGGGACAGGGGATAATTCACCCCTCCACTTT. This encodes CASSTARGTGDNSPLHF.